This T cell receptor (beta chain) was retrieved from a study of blood T cell repertoires in COVID-19. TCRdb keeps only in-frame clones here, not all; method: immunoSEQ multiplex PCR. The repertoire includes over 250,000 clones, around 90% of them detected once, and around 2.1% sits in the top ten. Sequencing was done on a sample of peripheral blood. This sequence originates from a man aged 45-65 years with acute or convalescent COVID-19.

The CDR3 region is CASSDPRQGTDTQYF. As DNA, the CDR3 is TGTGCCAGCAGTGACCCGAGACAGGGCACAGATACGCAGTATTTT. V and J are TRBV2 and TRBJ2-3; D is possibly TRBD1 (6 bases). The CDR3 runs to 15 residues. Trimming cost V 3 bases and J 1 base, with 11 bases left between them. CDR1 is SNHLY and CDR2 is FYNNEI in the germline V gene. Filled out from reference TRBV2 and TRBJ2-3, the complete variable domain reads EPEVTQTPSHQVTQMGQEVILRCVPISNHLYFYWYRQILGQKVEFLVSFYNNEISEKSEIFDDQFSVERPDGSNFTLKIRSTKLEDSAMYFCASSDPRQGTDTQYFGPGTRLTVL.